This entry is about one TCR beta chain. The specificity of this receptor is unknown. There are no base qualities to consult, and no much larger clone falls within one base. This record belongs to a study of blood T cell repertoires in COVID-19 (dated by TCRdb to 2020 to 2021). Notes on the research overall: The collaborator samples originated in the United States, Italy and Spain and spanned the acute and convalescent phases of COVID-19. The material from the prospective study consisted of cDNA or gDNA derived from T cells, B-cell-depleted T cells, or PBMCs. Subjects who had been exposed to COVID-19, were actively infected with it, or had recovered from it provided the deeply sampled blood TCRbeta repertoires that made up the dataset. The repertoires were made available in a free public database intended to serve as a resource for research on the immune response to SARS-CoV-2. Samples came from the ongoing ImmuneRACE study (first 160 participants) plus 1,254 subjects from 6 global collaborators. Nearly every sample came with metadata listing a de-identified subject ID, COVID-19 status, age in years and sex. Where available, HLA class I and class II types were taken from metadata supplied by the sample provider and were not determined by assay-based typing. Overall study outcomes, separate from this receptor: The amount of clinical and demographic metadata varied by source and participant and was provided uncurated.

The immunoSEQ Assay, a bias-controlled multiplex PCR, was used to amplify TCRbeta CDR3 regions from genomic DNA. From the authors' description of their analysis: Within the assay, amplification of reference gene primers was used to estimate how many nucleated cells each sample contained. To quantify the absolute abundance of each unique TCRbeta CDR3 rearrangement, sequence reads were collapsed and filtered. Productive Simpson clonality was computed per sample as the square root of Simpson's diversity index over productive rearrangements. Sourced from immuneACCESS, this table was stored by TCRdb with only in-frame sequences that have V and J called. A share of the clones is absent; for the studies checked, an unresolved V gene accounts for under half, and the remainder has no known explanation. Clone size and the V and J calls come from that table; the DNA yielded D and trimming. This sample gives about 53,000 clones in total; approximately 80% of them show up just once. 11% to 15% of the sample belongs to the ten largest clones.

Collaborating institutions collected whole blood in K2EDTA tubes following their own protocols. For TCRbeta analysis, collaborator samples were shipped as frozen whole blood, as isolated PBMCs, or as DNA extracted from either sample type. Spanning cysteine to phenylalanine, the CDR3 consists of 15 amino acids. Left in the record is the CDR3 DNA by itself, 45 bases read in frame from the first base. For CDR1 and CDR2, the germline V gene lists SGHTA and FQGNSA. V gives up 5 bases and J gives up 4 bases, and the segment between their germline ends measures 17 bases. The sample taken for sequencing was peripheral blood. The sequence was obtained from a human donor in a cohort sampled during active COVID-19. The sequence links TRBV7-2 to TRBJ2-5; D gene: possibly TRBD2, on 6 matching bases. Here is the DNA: TGTGCCAGCAGCCCCCTAGGACTAAGTCGAGAGACCCAGTACTTC. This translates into CASSPLGLSRETQYF. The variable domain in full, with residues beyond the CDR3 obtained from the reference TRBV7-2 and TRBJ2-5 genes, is GAGVSQSPSNKVTEKGKDVELRCDPISGHTALYWYRQSLGQGLEFLIYFQGNSAPDKSGLPSDRFSAERTGGSVSTLTIQRTQQEDSAVYLCASSPLGLSRETQYFGPGTRLLVL.